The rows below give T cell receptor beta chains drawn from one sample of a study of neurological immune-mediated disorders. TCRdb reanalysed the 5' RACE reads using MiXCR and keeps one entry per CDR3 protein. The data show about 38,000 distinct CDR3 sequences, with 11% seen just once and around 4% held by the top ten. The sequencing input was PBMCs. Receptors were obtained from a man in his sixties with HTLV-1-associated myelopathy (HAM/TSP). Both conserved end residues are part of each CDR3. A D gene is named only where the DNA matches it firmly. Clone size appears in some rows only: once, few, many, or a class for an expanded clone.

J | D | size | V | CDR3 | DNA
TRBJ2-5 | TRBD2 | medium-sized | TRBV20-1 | CSARALLASQETQYF | TGCAGTGCTAGAGCCCTACTAGCGAGTCAAGAGACCCAGTACTTC
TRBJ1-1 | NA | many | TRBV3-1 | CASSQHGNTEAFF | TGTGCCAGCAGCCAACACGGGAACACTGAAGCTTTCTTT
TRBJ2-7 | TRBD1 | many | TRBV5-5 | CASSFDRDYEQYF | TGTGCCAGCAGCTTTGACAGGGACTACGAGCAGTACTTC
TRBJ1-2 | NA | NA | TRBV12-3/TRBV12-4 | CASSHSAGGPNYGYTF | TGTGCCAGCAGTCACTCGGCGGGTGGACCGAACTATGGCTACACCTTC
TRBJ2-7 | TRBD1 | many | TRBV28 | CASSLTSQGASYEQYF | TGTGCCAGCAGTTTAACTAGCCAGGGGGCCTCCTACGAGCAGTACTTC
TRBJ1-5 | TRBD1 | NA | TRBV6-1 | CASSGDRGYYQPQHF | TGTGCCAGCAGTGGGGACAGGGGGTACTATCAGCCCCAGCATTTT
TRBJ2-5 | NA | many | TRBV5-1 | CASSLPSGAGETQYF | TGCGCCAGCAGCTTACCCTCGGGAGCGGGAGAGACCCAGTACTTC
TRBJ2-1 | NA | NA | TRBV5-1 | CASSPRGTIGSSYNEQFF | TGCGCCAGCAGCCCACGGGGTACTATCGGTAGCTCCTACAATGAGCAGTTCTTC
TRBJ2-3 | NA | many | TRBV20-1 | CSAGGPLTTDTQYF | TGCAGTGCTGGGGGACCTCTTACCACAGATACGCAGTATTTT
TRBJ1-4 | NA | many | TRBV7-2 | CASSLGGGPGEKLFF | TGTGCCAGCAGCCTAGGGGGAGGGCCGGGGGAAAAACTGTTTTTT
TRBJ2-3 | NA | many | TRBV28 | CASSFPLGNGPDTQYF | TGTGCCAGCAGTTTCCCCTTGGGGAATGGGCCAGATACGCAGTATTTT
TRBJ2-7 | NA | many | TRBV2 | CASSQEGRHHGIF | TGTGCCAGCAGCCAAGAGGGCAGACACCACGGAATCTTC
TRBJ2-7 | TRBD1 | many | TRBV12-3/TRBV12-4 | CASSPRGGTGSPPRAEQYF | TGTGCCAGCAGTCCACGAGGCGGGACAGGGTCCCCACCTCGTGCCGAGCAGTACTTC
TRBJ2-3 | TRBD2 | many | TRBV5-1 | CASSAGTSQSTDTQYF | TGCGCCAGCAGCGCCGGGACTAGCCAAAGCACAGATACGCAGTATTTT
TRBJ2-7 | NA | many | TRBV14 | CASSQDETPLAEQYF | TGTGCCAGCAGCCAAGATGAGACACCCCTGGCCGAGCAGTACTTC
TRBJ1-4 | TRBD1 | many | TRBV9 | CASSVSEGAMEKLFF | TGTGCCAGCAGCGTATCGGAGGGGGCGATGGAAAAACTGTTTTTT
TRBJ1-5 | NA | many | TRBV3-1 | CASSQAHSNQPQHF | TGTGCCAGCAGCCAAGCACATAGCAATCAGCCCCAGCATTTT
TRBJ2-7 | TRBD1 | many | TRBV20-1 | CSAVPQGFAYEQYF | TGCAGTGCTGTCCCACAGGGGTTTGCGTACGAGCAGTACTTC
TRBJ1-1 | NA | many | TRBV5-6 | CASSLASTEAFF | TGTGCCAGCAGCTTGGCTTCTACTGAAGCTTTCTTT
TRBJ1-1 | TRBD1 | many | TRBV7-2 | CASTLTGGVDTEAFF | TGTGCCAGCACTCTGACAGGGGGCGTGGACACTGAAGCTTTCTTT
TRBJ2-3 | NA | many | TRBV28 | CASWDRGNTDTQYF | TGTGCCAGCTGGGATCGGGGGAACACAGATACGCAGTATTTT
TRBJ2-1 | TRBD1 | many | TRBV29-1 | CSVPRTGMDEQFF | TGCAGCGTTCCAAGGACAGGAATGGATGAGCAGTTCTTC
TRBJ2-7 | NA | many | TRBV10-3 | CAISEGRDAFEQYF | TGTGCCATCAGTGAAGGTCGGGACGCCTTCGAGCAGTACTTC
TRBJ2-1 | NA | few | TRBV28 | CASSSPQNEFF | TGTGCCAGCAGTTCCCCTCAAAACGAGTTCTTC
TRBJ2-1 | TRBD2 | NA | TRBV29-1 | CSVLGREGMGNEQFF | TGCAGCGTTCTCGGGCGGGAGGGAATGGGCAATGAGCAGTTCTTC
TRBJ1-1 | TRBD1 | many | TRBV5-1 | CASSLGTGKFNTEAFF | TGCGCCAGCAGCCTCGGGACAGGGAAGTTCAACACTGAAGCTTTCTTT
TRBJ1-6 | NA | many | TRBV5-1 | CASSLLGDSPLHF | TGCGCCAGCAGCTTGTTAGGGGATTCACCCCTCCACTTT